One and the same sample provided the 12 T cell receptor beta chains below, sequenced in a study of cytomegalovirus exposure and HLA in healthy donors. The PCR contained 60 Vbeta and 13 Jbeta primers. The method was immunoSEQ multiplex PCR; TCRdb's version includes in-frame clones alone and lacks a portion of them. The repertoire has approximately 170,000 clones, around 68% of them found once; the top ten carry less than 1.6%. The material sequenced was PBMCs. The receptors here all came from a girl aged 10-17 years in good health and CMV-seronegative.

The chain carries TRBV2 and TRBJ1-5; a possible D gene is TRBD1 (6 bases). The CDR3 has 19 amino acids. Trimming shortened V by 6 bases and J by 1 base, and 25 bases separated the two germline ends. Per the germline V gene, CDR1 is SNHLY and CDR2 is FYNNEI. CDR3 coding DNA: TGTGCCAGCAGCGAGGTAGGAGGCGCAGGGGATGGGAGCAATCAGCCCCAGCATTTT. As protein: CASSEVGGAGDGSNQPQHF.

In DNA, the CDR3 is TGTGCCAGCAGTACGGGACTAGCGGGGGTCGAGCAGTACTTC. This gives the protein CASSTGLAGVEQYF. J is TRBJ2-7 and V is TRBV28; 14 bases are a match to TRBD2. CDR3 size: 14 residues. The junction had 3 bases not matched to a gene; V was cut back by 5 bases and J by 6 bases. Germline lookup yields CDR1 MDHEN and CDR2 SYDVKM.

The V gene is TRBV5-1, the J gene TRBJ2-2; D unresolved. CDR3 length: 18 amino acids. Germline V lookup: CDR1 SGHRS, CDR2 YFSETQ. V lost 2 bases and J lost 0, with 17 bases in between. CDR3 sequence: CASSFFNSPNANTGELFF. The CDR3, as DNA: TGCGCCAGCAGCTTTTTTAATAGCCCGAACGCGAACACCGGGGAGCTGTTTTTT.

This clone was seen a handful of times. The V and J genes are TRBV19 and TRBJ2-5; TRBD2 might be the D (6 bases). Germline values: CDR1 LNHDA, CDR2 SQIVND (reference sequence). The length of the CDR3 is 14 residues. V lost 2 bases to trimming and J lost 5 bases, with 12 bases between them. This CDR3 reads CASSIWDSRETQYF. CDR3 sequence (DNA): TGTGCCAGTAGTATATGGGACTCTCGGGAGACCCAGTACTTC. The variable domain in full, completed from reference TRBV19 and TRBJ2-5, reads DGGITQSPKYLFRKEGQNVTLSCEQNLNHDAMYWYRQDPGQGLRLIYYSQIVNDFQKGDIAEGYSVSREKKESFPLTVTSAQKNPTAFYLCASSIWDSRETQYFGPGTRLLVL.

The V gene is TRBV28, the J gene TRBJ2-5, with D perhaps matching TRBD2 (7 bases). With 1 base removed from V and 4 bases from J, the gap between germline ends came to 13 bases. This CDR3 is 15 amino acids long. CDR1 MDHEN and CDR2 SYDVKM come from the germline V gene. The CDR3 region has the DNA TGTGCCAGCAGTTTATCGAGGGGGGGGATAGAGACCCAGTACTTC. Translating gives CASSLSRGGIETQYF.

The CDR3 sequence: CASSLPGTSEAFF. Written as DNA, the CDR3 is TGTGCCAGCAGTTTGCCCGGGACTTCTGAAGCTTTCTTT. The rearrangement uses TRBV27 and TRBJ1-1; maybe TRBD1 (5 bases). CDR3 length equals 13 residues. Germline values: CDR1 MNHEY, CDR2 SMNVEV (reference sequence). V was clipped by 3 bases and J by 6 bases, with 11 bases between them.

This sequence joins TRBV2 and TRBJ1-1; no clear D. This CDR3 spans 13 amino acids. CDR1 is SNHLY, CDR2 FYNNEI, per germline. Trimming took off 7 bases at V and 4 bases at J, with 13 bases between the two ends. The CDR3 loop is CASTARVGTEAFF. CDR3 DNA: TGTGCCAGCACGGCCCGGGTGGGCACTGAAGCTTTCTTT.

The gene calls are TRBV7-6 and TRBJ1-1, with D perhaps TRBD1 (5 bases). Trimming stripped 1 base from V and 2 bases from J, with 8 bases between. Germline CDR1 SGHVS, CDR2 FNYEAQ. The CDR3 consists of 14 residues. CDR3 protein: CASSLGTGNTEAFF. CDR3 nucleotides: TGTGCCAGCAGCTTAGGAACAGGTAACACTGAAGCTTTCTTT.

This clone occurred a few times. J is TRBJ1-3 and V is TRBV15; 8 bases match TRBD1. The CDR3 is made up of 16 amino acids. V was clipped by 5 bases and J by 3 bases; unmatched bases: 9. The germline gives CDR1 LNHNV, CDR2 YYDKDF (reference sequence). The DNA for the CDR3 is TGTGCCACCAGCTCCCGGAGGACAGGGTTTGGAAACACCATATATTTT. It yields the protein CATSSRRTGFGNTIYF.

This clone has a single count. Compared with germline, one end of the junction differs, possibly owing to a read error. The V call is TRBV5-1, the J call TRBJ2-5; D unresolved. Germline V gene lookup returns CDR1 SGHRS and CDR2 YFSETQ. The CDR3 runs 11 residues. The CDR3, as DNA: TGCGCCAGCAGCTTCAGAGAGGCCCAGTACTTC. Amino acids: CASSFREAQYF.

The chain combines TRBV7-8 with TRBJ2-2, with 12 positions matching TRBD2. CDR1 SGHVS and CDR2 FQNEAQ come from the germline V gene. Trimming at V came to 7 bases and at J to 3 bases, leaving 15 bases not matched to a gene. The CDR3 is 19 residues long. CDR3 sequence: CASNHLRASGGGDTGELFF. The CDR3 bases are TGTGCCAGCAACCACCTGAGGGCTAGCGGGGGGGGAGACACCGGGGAGCTGTTTTTT.

This chain links TRBV2 with TRBJ1-1; weak D call: TRBD1 (5 bases). V lost 8 bases and J lost 6, with 22 bases in between. The CDR3 length is 15 residues. Germline V lookup: CDR1 SNHLY, CDR2 FYNNEI. CDR3 in amino acids: CASGWWGGSRSEAFF. CDR3 sequence (DNA): TGTGCCAGCGGCTGGTGGGGGGGGAGTAGGTCTGAAGCTTTCTTT.